This T cell receptor beta chain was sequenced for a study of blood T cell repertoires in COVID-19. At the level of the study: From T cells, B-cell-depleted T cells, or PBMCs came the material, which was cDNA or gDNA.

This CDR3 comprises 14 residues. Per the germline V gene, CDR1 is SGHDN and CDR2 is FVKESK. V was pared by 8 bases and J by 11 bases, with 19 bases between. The assay was immunoSEQ multiplex PCR, and TCRdb's table has in-frame clones only and misses some. The sample contains fewer than 350,000 clones, 90% of which appear only once. Specimen: PBMCs or T cells enriched from blood (not recorded which). This clonotype was sampled from a woman aged 18-35 years with acute COVID-19. This rearrangement joins TRBV14 to TRBJ1-6; D might be TRBD1 (5 bases). CDR3 coding DNA: TGTGCCAGCTCTCGGGGAGGGGAAGGAACACCCCTCCACTTT. This sequence encodes CASSRGGEGTPLHF.